One sample yielded the 22 T cell receptor beta chains listed below, sequenced in a study of cytomegalovirus exposure and HLA in healthy donors (dated by TCRdb to between 2016 and 2019). Receptors were amplified or captured by the immunoSEQ multiplex PCR assay. A mixture of 60 forward primers for TCR Vbeta segments and 13 reverse primers for TCR Jbeta segments was used in the multiplex PCR. The table comes from immuneACCESS by way of TCRdb, which keeps in-frame sequences with V and J called. Part of the clones is missing from these tables; in studies checked, under half for an unresolved V gene and the rest for unknown reasons. This sample has some 140,000 clones in its table, and around 80% of those were observed once. The ten largest clones take up over 2% of the sample. The sample comprised PBMCs. All receptors come from a man aged 30 to 39 in good health and CMV-seronegative.

This clone was recorded only once. J is TRBJ2-1 and V is TRBV6-4; tentative D call: TRBD2 (7 bases). Trimming cost V 5 bases and J 3 bases, with 17 bases left between them. The germline CDR1 and CDR2 sequences are MRHNA and SNTAGT. This CDR3 region has 16 residues. In nucleotides, the CDR3 is TGTGCCAGCAGTTTTGAGGGGGTAGCGGGCTACAATGAGCAGTTCTTC. As protein: CASSFEGVAGYNEQFF.

J is TRBJ2-3 and V is TRBV4-1; 10 positions match TRBD2. This CDR3 spans 16 amino acids. Germline trimming cut 1 base from V and 5 bases from J; bases unmatched to any gene: 6. Germline CDR1 reads MGHRA; CDR2 reads YSYEKL. The CDR3 nucleotides are TGCGCCAGCAGCCAAGGTGTAGCGGGAGGAGGAGATACGCAGTATTTT. It codes for CASSQGVAGGGDTQYF.

The V call is TRBV28, the J call TRBJ1-1, with D tentatively TRBD1 (6 bases). There are 11 residues in the CDR3. Germline V gene sequence: CDR1 MDHEN, CDR2 SYDVKM. Trimming removed 5 bases from V and 11 bases from J, with 12 bases in between. The CDR3 sequence: CASSLGQSAFF. The CDR3 nucleotides are TGTGCCAGCAGTCTCGGACAGTCGGCTTTCTTT.

The chain couples TRBV7-9 to TRBJ2-3; D not certain. CDR1 is SEHNR and CDR2 is FQNEAQ in the germline V gene (reference sequence). CDR3 size: 12 residues. Trimming pared 5 bases from V and 4 bases from J, leaving 7 bases between. The CDR3 DNA reads TGTGCCAGCAGCCTCGACTCAGATACGCAGTATTTT. Its translation is CASSLDSDTQYF.

The V and J genes are TRBV5-1 and TRBJ1-3; 8 bases line up with TRBD1. Germline V lookup: CDR1 SGHRS, CDR2 YFSETQ. The CDR3 runs 13 residues. V gave up 4 bases and J gave up 6 bases; unmatched junction bases: 3. The CDR3 loop is CASSRQGANTIYF. The CDR3 DNA reads TGCGCCAGCAGCAGGCAGGGGGCAAACACCATATATTTT.

The chain links TRBV30 to TRBJ2-5; TRBD1 might be the D (6 bases). Trimming removed 0 bases at V and 5 bases at J, with 16 bases between. The CDR3 is 15 residues long. Germline V gives CDR1 GTSNPN, CDR2 SVGIG (reference sequence). CDR3 coding DNA: TGTGCCTGGAGTGTGGGCCAGGGGCTCAGGGAGACCCAGTACTTC. Residues: CAWSVGQGLRETQYF.

The V and J genes are TRBV5-5 and TRBJ2-2; possible D gene TRBD2, 5 bases. V was pared by 6 bases and J by 6 bases, with 15 bases between. The CDR3 loop spans 14 amino acids. The germline V gene encodes CDR1 SGHKS and CDR2 YYEKEE (reference sequence). CDR3 sequence: CASTPAWEPGELFF. The DNA for the CDR3 is TGTGCCAGCACCCCCGCGTGGGAGCCCGGGGAGCTGTTTTTT. Together with reference TRBV5-5 and TRBJ2-2, the CDR3 gives the full variable domain: DAGVTQSPTHLIKTRGQQVTLRCSPISGHKSVSWYQQVLGQGPQFIFQYYEKEERGRGNFPDRFSARQFPNYSSELNVNALLLGDSALYLCASTPAWEPGELFFGEGSRLTVL.

This clone has a handful of counts. The genes are TRBV28 and TRBJ1-6; 7 bases match TRBD1. V lost 3 bases to trimming and J lost 6 bases; unmatched junction nucleotides: 8. This CDR3 spans 16 amino acids. Germline V lookup: CDR1 MDHEN, CDR2 SYDVKM. CDR3 sequence: CASSFPIGTVNSPLHF. CDR3 bases: TGTGCCAGCAGTTTTCCTATAGGGACAGTTAATTCACCCCTCCACTTT.

This clone has more than one count but fewer than ten. V is TRBV6-1 and J is TRBJ1-3; no definite D call. Germline lookup yields CDR1 MNHNS and CDR2 SASEGT. This CDR3 is 15 amino acids long. V was pared by 2 bases and J by 0 bases, with 8 bases between. DNA for the CDR3: TGTGCCAGCAGTGAAAGGTGGAGCTCTGGAAACACCATATATTTT. It translates to CASSERWSSGNTIYF.

The gene calls are TRBV10-3 and TRBJ1-1; D is uncertain. The V end was cut by 0 bases, the J end by 4 bases, with 3 bases between. CDR3 length: 12 residues. The germline CDR1 and CDR2 sequences are ENHRY and SYGVKD. As DNA, the CDR3 is TGTGCCATCAGTGAGTCCCTCACTGAAGCTTTCTTT. Translation: CAISESLTEAFF.

The rearrangement links TRBV2 to TRBJ1-2; TRBD1 matches 8 bases. This CDR3 spans 15 amino acids. Germline values: CDR1 SNHLY, CDR2 FYNNEI. The junction had 8 bases not matched to a gene; V was cut back by 6 bases and J by 2 bases. This CDR3 is CASSAWTGRNYGYTF. Written as DNA, the CDR3 is TGTGCCAGCAGCGCATGGACAGGGAGGAACTATGGCTACACCTTC.

This clone was counted a few times. This same CDR3 is encoded by further DNA sequences in the sample. V is TRBV7-2 and J is TRBJ2-7, with a weak D call TRBD2 (5 bases). Trimming took off 0 bases at V and 0 bases at J, with 6 bases between the two ends. CDR1 is SGHTA and CDR2 is FQGNSA in the germline V gene. The CDR3 has 14 residues. The CDR3 nucleotides read TGTGCCAGCAGCTTAGCGGGGAGCTCCTACGAGCAGTACTTC. Protein product: CASSLAGSSYEQYF.

The V call is TRBV7-9, the J call TRBJ2-3; no clear D. The V end was cut by 5 bases, the J end by 4 bases, with 7 bases between. CDR3 length: 12 residues. The germline V gene has CDR1 SEHNR and CDR2 FQNEAQ (reference sequence). The chain's CDR3 is CASSPEADTQYF. The CDR3 DNA reads as TGTGCCAGCAGCCCAGAGGCAGATACGCAGTATTTT.

The chain is built from TRBV5-4 and TRBJ2-3; D call uncertain. Germline values: CDR1 SGHNT, CDR2 YYREEE (reference sequence). This CDR3 spans 12 amino acids. Trimming took 2 bases from V and 4 from J, leaving 5 bases between them. CDR3 DNA sequence: TGTGCCAGCAGCTTCGCGTCAGATACGCAGTATTTT. Its protein product is CASSFASDTQYF.

The chain couples TRBV29-1 to TRBJ2-4; possibly TRBD1 for D (5 bases). V was trimmed by 6 bases and J by 0 bases, leaving 9 bases between them. This CDR3 is built from 13 residues. Germline values: CDR1 SQVTM, CDR2 ANQGSEA. The CDR3 nucleotides read TGCAGCGTCAGGGATTTAGCCAAAAACATTCAGTACTTC. It is translated as CSVRDLAKNIQYF.

The V call is TRBV7-2, the J call TRBJ2-7, with D maybe TRBD2 (6 bases). The CDR3 has 15 amino acids. CDR1 is SGHTA and CDR2 is FQGNSA in the germline V gene. V lost 10 bases to trimming and J lost 0 bases, with 19 bases between them. CDR3 coding DNA: TGTGCCACAAAGCCGGGAGCGTATAGCTCCTACGAGCAGTACTTC. Encoded protein: CATKPGAYSSYEQYF.

The chain combines TRBV10-3 with TRBJ1-5; D call uncertain. Germline values: CDR1 ENHRY, CDR2 SYGVKD. V lost 3 bases to trimming and J lost 1 base, with 10 bases between them. The CDR3 has 15 residues. The CDR3 nucleotides read TGTGCCATCAGTGATGGAGGGAAAAGCAATCAGCCCCAGCATTTT. Protein product: CAISDGGKSNQPQHF.

V gene TRBV6-1 combines with J gene TRBJ1-5; TRBD1 matches 7 bases. Germline V lookup: CDR1 MNHNS, CDR2 SASEGT. There are 13 residues in the CDR3. After removal of 4 bases from V and 7 bases from J, the junction contained 4 bases not matched to a gene. CDR3 in amino acids: CASSGIQGQPQHF. DNA for the CDR3: TGTGCCAGCAGTGGCATACAGGGGCAGCCCCAGCATTTT.

The genes are TRBV6-1 and TRBJ2-1; no definite D call. This CDR3 contains 12 residues. The germline V gene has CDR1 MNHNS and CDR2 SASEGT. V lost 10 bases to trimming and J lost 10 bases, with 17 bases between them. CDR3 protein: CATTAGLREQFF. The CDR3 nucleotides read TGTGCCACAACGGCCGGCCTGAGGGAGCAGTTCTTC.

This clone came up once. The CDR3, as DNA: TGCGCCAGCAGCTTGGAGGGGCTGGTCGGAGATGGCTACACCTTC. It yields the protein CASSLEGLVGDGYTF. This chain links TRBV5-1 with TRBJ1-2; weak D call: TRBD1 (5 bases). V was cut by 0 bases and J by 6 bases, with 15 bases left in between. CDR1 and CDR2 (germline): SGHRS, YFSETQ. CDR3 length: 15 amino acids.

This clone came up a few times. This rearrangement joins TRBV6-5 to TRBJ2-7; 8 nucleotides align to TRBD1. CDR1 is MNHEY and CDR2 is SVGAGI in the germline V gene. The ends lost 5 bases at V and 6 bases at J; junction bases unmatched: 6. The CDR3 runs to 13 residues. For the CDR3, the DNA is TGTGCCAGCAGTCGGGACAGGTGGAGCGAGCAGTACTTC. Amino acid sequence: CASSRDRWSEQYF.

The chain uses TRBV28 and TRBJ2-7; the match to TRBD1 covers 10 bases. Germline V gene data show CDR1 as MDHEN and CDR2 as SYDVKM. The V and J ends lost 5 bases and 5 bases, in that order; junction bases with no gene match: 3. The CDR3 has 13 residues. The CDR3 is CASSPGQGDEQYF. The CDR3 nucleotides read TGTGCCAGCAGTCCCGGACAGGGGGACGAGCAGTACTTC.